Below are 6 T cell receptor beta chains sequenced from a single sample in a study of blood T cell repertoires in COVID-19. This table comes from immunoSEQ multiplex PCR, and its TCRdb copy is limited to in-frame clones, with some not included. The sample consists of about 190,000 clones, about 89% of them appearing once. Sequences were obtained from peripheral blood. The receptor source for this set is a man between 35 and 55 years old with acute or convalescent COVID-19.

The V gene is TRBV28, the J gene TRBJ1-6, with TRBD1 as a possible D gene (6 bases). The CDR3 has 16 residues. V was shortened by 8 bases and J by 7 bases, with 21 bases between the two germline ends. Germline CDR1 and CDR2: MDHEN and SYDVKM. The CDR3 sequence is CASVRGDIWGNSPLHF. CDR3 bases: TGTGCCAGCGTCAGGGGAGACATTTGGGGGAATTCACCCCTCCACTTT.

The gene calls are TRBV27 and TRBJ1-5; D possibly corresponds to TRBD1 (6 bases). V was clipped by 7 bases and J by 6 bases, with 13 bases between them. This CDR3 region has 13 residues. Germline-derived CDR1 and CDR2 are MNHEY and SMNVEV (reference sequence). The CDR3, as DNA: TGTGCCAGCACCAACAGGGCTGGTCAGCCCCAGCATTTT. Translated: CASTNRAGQPQHF.

There are a few counts of this clone. CDR3 residues: CASSLWDKNQPQHF. The CDR3 DNA follows: TGTGCCAGCAGCCTATGGGACAAAAATCAGCCCCAGCATTTT. The chain is built from TRBV16 and TRBJ1-5; D is possibly TRBD1 (6 bases). Deletions cut 4 bases from V and 4 bases from J, with 11 bases between. CDR3 length: 14 residues. CDR1 and CDR2 from the germline V gene are KGHSY and FQNENV.

V gene TRBV19 combines with J gene TRBJ1-5, with 8 bases fitting TRBD1. CDR1 and CDR2 from the germline V gene are LNHDA and SQIVND (reference sequence). J gave up 1 base and V 6 bases, and 11 bases lay outside the gene matches. CDR3 size: 17 residues. The DNA for the CDR3 is TGTGCCAGTAGCCAGATCCGGACAGGGTGGAGCAATCAGCCCCAGCATTTT. Translating gives CASSQIRTGWSNQPQHF.

The chain carries TRBV5-1 and TRBJ1-1; the match to TRBD1 covers 9 bases. This CDR3 spans 16 amino acids. Per the germline V gene, CDR1 is SGHRS and CDR2 is YFSETQ. J gave up 0 bases and V 4 bases, and 7 bases lay outside the gene matches. CDR3 coding DNA: TGCGCCAGCAGCCCCGGGACAGGGAAAATGAACACTGAAGCTTTCTTT. Amino acids: CASSPGTGKMNTEAFF.

The J gene is TRBJ2-1, the V gene TRBV19, with 7 bases identical to TRBD2. With V trimmed by 5 bases and J by 8 bases, 9 bases remained unmatched. The germline V gene has CDR1 LNHDA and CDR2 SQIVND (reference sequence). The CDR3 runs 14 residues. CDR3 coding DNA: TGTGCCAGTAGTCTAGGACTAGTGAGGGATGAGCAGTTCTTC. Translation: CASSLGLVRDEQFF.